This TCR beta chain emerged from a study of T cell repertoires in cytomegalovirus infection. Across the whole study: Matching HLA type, along with CMV infection, was indicated by public TCR beta signatures. Study-level findings and limits: Across the ex vivo response, the dominant clonotypes were HLA-C-restricted CMV-specific TCR beta clonotypes.

A note on this clonotype: Antigen unknown.

The CDR3 is made up of 16 amino acids. Trimming took 7 bases from V and 0 from J; bases not matched to a gene: 9. CDR1 and CDR2 from the germline V gene are WNHNN and SYGVQD (reference sequence). TCRdb re-called the reads with MiXCR, one entry per CDR3 protein. The table records fewer than 1,000,000 distinct CDR3 sequences, around 30% of them present only once. The gene calls are TRBV10-1 and TRBJ2-3; 8 bases match TRBD2. Sequenced material: cultured CD8+ T cells from PBMCs, taken from culture after CMV antigen stimulation. The origin of this receptor is a human donor in good health (CMV status not recorded). Some clones in this sample may be carry-over from other donors' samples. CDR3 sequence (DNA): TGCGCCAGCATAGCGGGGCGTGGAGCTAGCACAGATACGCAGTATTTT. Residues: CASIAGRGASTDTQYF.